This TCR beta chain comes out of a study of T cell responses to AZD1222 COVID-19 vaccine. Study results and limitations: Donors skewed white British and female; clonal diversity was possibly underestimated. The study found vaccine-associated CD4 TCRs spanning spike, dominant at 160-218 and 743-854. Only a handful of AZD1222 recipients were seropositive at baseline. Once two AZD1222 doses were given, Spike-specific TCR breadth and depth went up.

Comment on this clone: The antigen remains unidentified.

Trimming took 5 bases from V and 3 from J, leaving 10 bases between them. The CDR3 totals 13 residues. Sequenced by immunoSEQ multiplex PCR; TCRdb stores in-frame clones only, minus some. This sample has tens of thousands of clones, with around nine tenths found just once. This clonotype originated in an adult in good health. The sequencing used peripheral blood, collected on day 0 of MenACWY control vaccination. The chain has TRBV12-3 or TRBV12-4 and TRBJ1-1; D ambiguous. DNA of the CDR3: TGTGCCAGCAGTCCCTTCCGGGACACTGAAGCTTTCTTT. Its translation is CASSPFRDTEAFF.